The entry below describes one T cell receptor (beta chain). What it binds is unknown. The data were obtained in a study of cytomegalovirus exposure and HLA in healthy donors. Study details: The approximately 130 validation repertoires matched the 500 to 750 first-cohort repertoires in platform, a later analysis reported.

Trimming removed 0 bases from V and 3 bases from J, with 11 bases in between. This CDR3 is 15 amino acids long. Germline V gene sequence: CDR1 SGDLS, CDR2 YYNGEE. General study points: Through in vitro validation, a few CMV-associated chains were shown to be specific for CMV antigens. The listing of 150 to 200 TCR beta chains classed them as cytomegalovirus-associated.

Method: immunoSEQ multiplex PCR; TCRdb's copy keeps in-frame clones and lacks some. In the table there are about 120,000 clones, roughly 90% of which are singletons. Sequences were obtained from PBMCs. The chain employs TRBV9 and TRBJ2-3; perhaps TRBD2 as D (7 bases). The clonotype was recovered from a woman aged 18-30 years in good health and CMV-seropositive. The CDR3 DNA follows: TGTGCCAGCAGCGTAGGGGGGGGCAGGACAGATACGCAGTATTTT. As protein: CASSVGGGRTDTQYF.